The present TCR beta chain was sequenced within a study of T cell repertoires in cytomegalovirus infection. Overall study: It can be stated that public TCR beta signatures indicated CMV infection as well as a matching HLA type.

MiXCR was run by TCRdb on the reads, yielding one entry per CDR3 protein. The table shows more than 75,000 distinct CDR3 sequences, with 3.5% to 4.5% occurring only once. Trimming at V came to 5 bases and at J to 4 bases, leaving 11 bases not matched to a gene. Germline V CDR1 and CDR2: DFQATT, SNEGSKA (reference sequence). The CDR3 covers 16 residues. This clonotype appeared many times. The sequencing input was PBMCs. This sequence joins TRBV20-1 and TRBJ2-3; TRBD2 matches 11 bases. The origin of this receptor is a human donor in good health (CMV status not recorded). Some clones in this sample may be carry-over from other donors' samples. The CDR3 spells CSADDSSGGRADTQYF. Written as DNA, the CDR3 is TGCAGTGCTGATGATTCTAGCGGGGGGAGGGCAGATACGCAGTATTTT.